This T cell receptor beta chain was identified during a study of T-cell memory formation after mild COVID-19. In the study overall: TCR clusters were largely donor specific.

This clonotype was counted ten times or more. The target antigen is unknown. Study conclusions and caveats: Clones that contracted clustered mainly in CM and EM if CD4+ and in EMRA if CD8+. Pre-infection memory already had some responding clones, implying cross-reactive memory joined.

The CDR3 sequence is 15 residues long. V dropped 4 bases and J dropped 1 base, with 13 bases sitting between them. TCRdb used MiXCR to reprocess the 5' RACE reads, holding one entry per CDR3 protein. The sample lists approximately 250,000 distinct CDR3 sequences, around 15% occurring once. The chain employs TRBV12-3 or TRBV12-4 and TRBJ1-1, with D perhaps TRBD1 (6 bases). The sequence was obtained from a man younger than 35 who had mild COVID-19 (a few samples of this study predate the infection). Cell type and time point are not known. The sequencing sample was made of PBMCs or a T cell subset sorted from them (not recorded which). CDR3 DNA sequence: TGTGCCAGCAGTTCCCACAGGGCCACGAACACTGAAGCTTTCTTT. Amino acid sequence: CASSSHRATNTEAFF.